The 26 T cell receptor beta chains below come from one sample, sequenced in a study of cytomegalovirus exposure and HLA in healthy donors. It was with 60 Vbeta and 13 Jbeta primers that the PCR ran. Libraries were prepared by immunoSEQ multiplex PCR; TCRdb keeps only in-frame clonotypes and omits some of them. The sample has over 75,000 clones. What was sequenced was PBMCs. These receptors were collected from a man aged 45-65 years in good health and CMV-seronegative.

The genes are TRBV5-1 and TRBJ2-7, with 8 bases fitting TRBD2. V lost 0 bases, J lost 1 base, and 3 bases stayed unmatched. Germline loops: CDR1 SGHRS, CDR2 YFSETQ. The CDR3 is made up of 15 amino acids. CDR3 residues: CASSLVRGESYEQYF. CDR3 nucleotide sequence: TGCGCCAGCAGCTTGGTGCGGGGGGAATCCTACGAGCAGTACTTC.

The chain employs TRBV5-6 and TRBJ2-7, with a weak D call TRBD1 (6 bases). The CDR3 loop spans 14 amino acids. V gave up 0 bases and J gave up 3 bases, with 10 bases separating them. CDR1 and CDR2 (germline): SGHDT, YYEEEE. CDR3 region: CASSLVDRDYEQYF. DNA for the CDR3: TGTGCCAGCAGCTTGGTGGACAGAGACTACGAGCAGTACTTC. Together with reference TRBV5-6 and TRBJ2-7, the CDR3 gives the full variable domain: DAGVTQSPTHLIKTRGQQVTLRCSPKSGHDTVSWYQQALGQGPQFIFQYYEEEERQRGNFPDRFSGHQFPNYSSELNVNALLLGDSALYLCASSLVDRDYEQYFGPGTRLTVT.

The rearrangement joins TRBV10-3 to TRBJ1-6; the D gene is possibly TRBD1 (5 bases). V lost 7 bases and J 6 bases, leaving 16 bases between the germline ends. The CDR3 extends over 15 amino acids. Germline CDR1 reads ENHRY; CDR2 reads SYGVKD. The CDR3 bases are TGTGCCATCACCCAGGACATACTCATTAATTCACCCCTCCACTTT. Translation gives CAITQDILINSPLHF.

The rearrangement links TRBV5-1 to TRBJ1-4; D uncertain. The CDR3 is 16 amino acids. V lost 0 bases to trimming and J lost 0 bases, with 9 bases between them. Germline loops: CDR1 SGHRS, CDR2 YFSETQ. The CDR3 DNA reads as TGCGCCAGCAGCTTGGTATCGGACTCAACTAATGAAAAACTGTTTTTT. This translates into CASSLVSDSTNEKLFF.

V and J are TRBV6-5 and TRBJ1-2; D ambiguous. The CDR3 is 16 amino acids. V was cut by 4 bases and J by 0 bases, with 15 bases left in between. CDR1 is MNHEY, CDR2 SVGAGI, per germline. The CDR3 DNA is TGTGCCAGCAGTTTTCGGACGGGAAGTGCTAACTATGGCTACACCTTC. Translated: CASSFRTGSANYGYTF.

This chain links TRBV9 with TRBJ2-3; weak D call: TRBD2 (6 bases). V lost 0 bases to trimming and J lost 0 bases, with 8 bases between them. CDR1 and CDR2 (germline): SGDLS, YYNGEE. The CDR3 runs 15 residues. CDR3 bases: TGTGCCAGCAGCGTAGCAGGGACTAGCACAGATACGCAGTATTTT. It yields the protein CASSVAGTSTDTQYF. The full variable domain, with the rest looked up from reference TRBV9 and TRBJ2-3, is DSGVTQTPKHLITATGQRVTLRCSPRSGDLSVYWYQQSLDQGLQFLIQYYNGEERAKGNILERFSAQQFPDLHSELNLSSLELGDSALYFCASSVAGTSTDTQYFGPGTRLTVL.

The J gene is TRBJ2-7, the V gene TRBV29-1; TRBD1 might be the D (6 bases). The CDR3 length is 13 residues. The V and J ends lost 5 bases and 1 base respectively, with 12 bases between them. Germline V gives CDR1 SQVTM, CDR2 ANQGSEA. The CDR3 reads CSVQGPYSYEQYF. CDR3 coding DNA: TGCAGCGTTCAGGGGCCGTATTCCTACGAGCAGTACTTC.

The rearrangement joins TRBV5-1 to TRBJ1-1, with 7 bases fitting TRBD1. The CDR3 totals 15 residues. The junction had 7 bases not matched to a gene; V was cut back by 4 bases and J by 1 base. Germline CDR1 SGHRS, CDR2 YFSETQ. This CDR3 is CASSQYGTANTEAFF. As DNA, the CDR3 is TGCGCCAGCAGCCAATACGGGACAGCGAACACTGAAGCTTTCTTT.

The J gene is TRBJ2-7, the V gene TRBV5-4; 12 nucleotides match TRBD2. Losses at the gene ends were 4 bases for V and 6 bases for J; bases not matched to a gene: 5. Germline CDR1 reads SGHNT; CDR2 reads YYREEE (reference sequence). There are 14 residues in the CDR3. CDR3 DNA: TGTGCCAGCAGCACCGGACTAGCGGGGACCGAGCAGTACTTC. Its translation: CASSTGLAGTEQYF.

The chain is built from TRBV9 and TRBJ1-4; TRBD1 is a possible D gene (6 bases). The CDR3 contains 16 residues. Trimming left V 4 bases short and J 6 bases short, with 19 bases between. CDR1 SGDLS and CDR2 YYNGEE come from the germline V gene. DNA for the CDR3: TGTGCCAGCAGCCCCGAGGGGGGGATAGGCGATGAAAAACTGTTTTTT. Amino acids: CASSPEGGIGDEKLFF.

V is TRBV7-2 and J is TRBJ2-7; the match to TRBD2 covers 11 bases. The V gene's germline CDR1 is SGHTA and CDR2 FQGNSA. The V segment lost 5 bases and the J segment 0 bases; nucleotides outside the gene matches: 3. This CDR3 spans 15 amino acids. CDR3 coding DNA: TGTGCCAGCAGCAAAACTAGCGGGGGCTCCTACGAGCAGTACTTC. Its protein product is CASSKTSGGSYEQYF.

The J gene is TRBJ2-3, the V gene TRBV4-2; 9 positions match TRBD2. J gave up 4 bases and V 0 bases, and 5 bases lay outside the gene matches. Germline V gives CDR1 LGHNA, CDR2 YNFKEQ. The length of the CDR3 is 16 residues. Written as DNA, the CDR3 is TGTGCCAGCAGCCAAGAGGGGGAGCGGGGGGCAGATACGCAGTATTTT. Translated, it gives CASSQEGERGADTQYF.

The chain has TRBV28 and TRBJ1-5; D unresolved. Germline values: CDR1 MDHEN, CDR2 SYDVKM. Trimming took 5 bases from V and 6 from J, leaving 14 bases between them. The CDR3 totals 14 residues. CDR3 nucleotide sequence: TGTGCCAGCAGTCCCGTCGGCGGAGGTCAGCCCCAGCATTTT. Translating it yields CASSPVGGGQPQHF. The whole variable domain, remainder taken from reference TRBV28 and TRBJ1-5, is DVKVTQSSRYLVKRTGEKVFLECVQDMDHENMFWYRQDPGLGLRLIYFSYDVKMKEKGDIPEGYSVSREKKERFSLILESASTNQTSMYLCASSPVGGGQPQHFGDGTRLSIL.

This chain links TRBV5-6 with TRBJ1-1; 9 nucleotides align to TRBD1. V gave up 3 bases and J gave up 8 bases; unmatched junction bases: 2. CDR1 and CDR2 from the germline V gene are SGHDT and YYEEEE. There are 12 residues in the CDR3. The CDR3, as DNA: TGTGCCAGCAGCTCGGACAGGGGAGAAGCTTTCTTT. Its translation is CASSSDRGEAFF.

The chain combines TRBV2 with TRBJ1-1; TRBD1 agrees at 9 bases. The CDR3 is 16 amino acids. With 6 bases clipped from V and 1 base from J, the junction kept 9 bases outside the gene matches. Germline V gives CDR1 SNHLY, CDR2 FYNNEI. The CDR3 nucleotides read TGTGCCAGCAGAGGTACAGGGGGCGTCTGGAACACTGAAGCTTTCTTT. It is translated as CASRGTGGVWNTEAFF.

This chain uses TRBV6-5 with TRBJ2-5; D is perhaps TRBD2 (7 bases). Trimming left V 9 bases short and J 5 bases short, with 16 bases between. The CDR3 is made up of 13 amino acids. Germline CDR1 and CDR2: MNHEY and SVGAGI. DNA of the CDR3: TGTGCCAGGCCATCGAGGGGGGGTGAGACCCAGTACTTC. This sequence encodes CARPSRGGETQYF.

The rearrangement links TRBV28 to TRBJ1-1; 7 nucleotides agree with TRBD1. Per germline, CDR1 MDHEN and CDR2 SYDVKM. The CDR3 runs to 15 residues. Trimming removed 5 bases from V and 5 bases from J; junction bases left unmatched: 11. CDR3: CASSIHTGVGTEAFF. DNA for the CDR3: TGTGCCAGCAGTATACACACAGGGGTAGGTACTGAAGCTTTCTTT.

As regards this clone: The same CDR3 can be traced to other DNA sequences in this sample. V usage is TRBV9 and J usage is TRBJ2-3, with a possible D match to TRBD1 (5 bases). V lost 4 bases and J 4 bases, leaving 10 bases between the germline ends. This CDR3 has 13 amino acids. From germline, CDR1 is SGDLS and CDR2 YYNGEE. The chain's CDR3 is CASSRGTPDTQYF. CDR3 DNA sequence: TGTGCCAGCAGCAGGGGCACCCCAGATACGCAGTATTTT.

The V call is TRBV29-1, the J call TRBJ1-2; 8 positions agree with TRBD1. The V gene's germline CDR1 is SQVTM and CDR2 ANQGSEA. There are 14 residues in the CDR3. J gave up 4 bases and V 6 bases, and 10 bases lay outside the gene matches. CDR3 bases: TGCAGCGTCTTGTCTCAGGGGGCGGGCTATGGCTACACCTTC. Encoded protein: CSVLSQGAGYGYTF.

The chain couples TRBV2 to TRBJ1-1; 9 nucleotides line up with TRBD1. The trim removed 4 bases at V and 4 bases at J, leaving 4 bases unmatched. This CDR3 comprises 14 residues. CDR1 SNHLY and CDR2 FYNNEI come from the germline V gene. This chain's CDR3 is CASSGGQGVTEAFF. Here the CDR3 DNA reads TGTGCCAGCAGTGGGGGACAGGGTGTCACTGAAGCTTTCTTT.

The rearrangement uses TRBV5-4 and TRBJ2-6; 7 bases fit TRBD1. In germline, CDR1 is SGHNT, CDR2 YYREEE (reference sequence). V shed 4 bases and J 4 bases; nucleotides not matched to a gene: 5. CDR3 length: 15 amino acids. CDR3: CASSPTGSGANVLTF. In DNA form, the CDR3 reads TGTGCCAGCAGCCCGACAGGGAGCGGGGCCAACGTCCTGACTTTC.

The V gene is TRBV6-5, the J gene TRBJ1-1; weak D call: TRBD1 (6 bases). Germline V gene lookup returns CDR1 MNHEY and CDR2 SVGAGI. The CDR3 loop spans 14 amino acids. V gave up 2 bases and J gave up 0 bases, with 7 bases separating them. The CDR3: CASSYGTMNTEAFF. CDR3 sequence (DNA): TGTGCCAGCAGTTACGGGACAATGAACACTGAAGCTTTCTTT.

The chain couples TRBV9 to TRBJ2-2; 10 bases align to TRBD1. The V and J ends lost 0 bases and 4 bases, in that order; junction bases with no gene match: 24. Germline-derived CDR1 and CDR2 are SGDLS and YYNGEE. The CDR3 extends over 23 amino acids. This CDR3 is CASSVALRGGLDRRTGGTGELFF. The CDR3 DNA reads TGTGCCAGCAGCGTAGCTCTTCGTGGAGGCTTGGACCGCAGGACAGGGGGCACCGGGGAGCTGTTTTTT.

The chain uses TRBV9 and TRBJ1-5, with 7 bases identical to TRBD1. CDR1 and CDR2 from the germline V gene are SGDLS and YYNGEE. V was pared by 3 bases and J by 6 bases, with 9 bases of the junction left unmatched. The CDR3 has 15 amino acids. The CDR3 here is CASSAQPTGLQPQHF. The CDR3 DNA reads as TGTGCCAGCAGCGCCCAACCGACAGGGCTTCAGCCCCAGCATTTT. Looking up the rest from reference TRBV9 and TRBJ1-5 gives the full variable domain: DSGVTQTPKHLITATGQRVTLRCSPRSGDLSVYWYQQSLDQGLQFLIQYYNGEERAKGNILERFSAQQFPDLHSELNLSSLELGDSALYFCASSAQPTGLQPQHFGDGTRLSIL.

This sequence joins TRBV30 and TRBJ1-1; a possible D gene is TRBD1 (6 bases). Germline CDR1 and CDR2: GTSNPN and SVGIG (reference sequence). The CDR3 is made up of 12 amino acids. Trimming took 0 bases from V and 10 from J, leaving 12 bases between them. The CDR3 here is CAWSVNRDGAFF. Written as DNA, the CDR3 is TGTGCCTGGAGTGTAAACAGGGATGGAGCTTTCTTT.

CDR3 sequence reads: CASRDGQGAFNGYTF. The CDR3 coding sequence is TGTGCCAGCAGGGATGGACAGGGGGCCTTTAATGGCTACACCTTC. The gene calls are TRBV6-4 and TRBJ1-2; TRBD1 matches at 11 bases. The CDR3 has 15 residues. CDR1 and CDR2 from the germline V gene are MRHNA and SNTAGT. J was trimmed by 6 bases and V by 6 bases; bases with no gene match: 9.